These 15 T cell receptor beta chains were all obtained from the same sample, sequenced in a study of T cells after yellow fever vaccination. TCRdb passed the 5' RACE reads through MiXCR, listing each CDR3 protein once. Of more than 90,000 distinct CDR3 sequences listed, 6.5% to 9% are singletons. Here the sequenced sample was CD4+ T cells sorted from PBMCs, taken about 49 days after the first yellow fever vaccination. These TCRs come from a man younger than 35 who received the YFV17D yellow fever vaccine.

This clonotype was counted ten times or more. The chain employs TRBV28 and TRBJ1-4, with TRBD1 matching 8 bases. CDR1 and CDR2 (germline): MDHEN, SYDVKM. The V segment lost 6 bases and the J segment 1 base; nucleotides outside the gene matches: 4. The CDR3 consists of 15 residues. CDR3 region: CASRSQGGTNEKLFF. The CDR3 DNA reads TGTGCCAGCAGATCACAGGGGGGAACTAATGAAAAACTGTTTTTT.

This clonotype was counted only a few times. CDR3 nucleotide sequence: TGTGCCAGCAGTCCTCCCCAGGGGGCGGGTCAGCCCCAGCATTTT. Translation gives CASSPPQGAGQPQHF. The V and J genes are TRBV28 and TRBJ1-5; 8 bases are shared with TRBD1. The CDR3 spans 15 residues. Germline CDR1 is MDHEN and CDR2 is SYDVKM. The junction had 9 bases not matched to a gene; V was cut back by 5 bases and J by 6 bases.

This clonotype was seen repeatedly, ten times or more. The J gene is TRBJ2-1, the V gene TRBV7-2; D might be TRBD1 (6 bases). CDR1 is SGHTA and CDR2 is FQGNSA in the germline V gene. The CDR3 length is 13 residues. Trimming took 5 bases from V and 4 from J, leaving 9 bases between them. The CDR3 region has the DNA TGTGCCAGCAGCCGGACAGAGTACAATGAGCAGTTCTTC. Protein: CASSRTEYNEQFF.

This clonotype was recorded at least ten times. The CDR3 nucleotides read TGCAGTGCTACCCGTCCGGGAGGCACTGAAGCTTTCTTT. It codes for CSATRPGGTEAFF. The rearrangement links TRBV20-1 to TRBJ1-1; D unclear. V was cut by 4 bases and J by 4 bases, with 13 bases left in between. This CDR3 is 13 amino acids long. Per the germline V gene, CDR1 is DFQATT and CDR2 is SNEGSKA (reference sequence).

The genes are TRBV20-1 and TRBJ2-7, with TRBD1 matching 9 bases. CDR1 is DFQATT, CDR2 SNEGSKA, per germline (reference sequence). The V gene end was trimmed by 6 bases and the J gene end by 3 bases; junction bases not matched to a gene: 3. CDR3 length equals 12 residues. This chain's CDR3 is CSALGQGYEQYV. The CDR3 bases are TGCAGTGCCCTGGGACAGGGCTACGAGCAGTACGTC.

The table lists this clonotype with many counts. This chain links TRBV4-3 with TRBJ2-1, with 11 positions matching TRBD2. The CDR3 contains 16 residues. Per germline, CDR1 LGHNA and CDR2 YSLEER. The trim removed 2 bases at V and 4 bases at J, leaving 4 bases unmatched. The CDR3 DNA follows: TGCGCCAGCAGCCAATTGACTAGCGGGAAATACAATGAGCAGTTCTTC. Its protein is CASSQLTSGKYNEQFF.

This clonotype was counted at least ten times. The rearrangement links TRBV5-1 to TRBJ1-4; possibly TRBD1 for D (5 bases). V was pared by 0 bases and J by 3 bases, with 9 bases between. This CDR3 comprises 15 residues. Germline CDR1 reads SGHRS; CDR2 reads YFSETQ. Here the CDR3 DNA reads TGCGCCAGCAGCTTGGGGGGACTTGCTAATGAAAAACTGTTTTTT. It specifies CASSLGGLANEKLFF.

This clonotype was seen repeatedly, ten times or more. The chain is built from TRBV11-3 and TRBJ2-3; 9 bases match TRBD1. Per germline, CDR1 SGHNT and CDR2 YENEEA. This CDR3 comprises 16 residues. V trimming: 5 bases; J trimming: 1 base; junction bases outside the gene matches: 7. CDR3 region: CASSPRRTGGTDTQYF. The CDR3 coding sequence is TGTGCCAGCAGCCCCAGGAGGACAGGGGGCACAGATACGCAGTATTTT.

The V and J genes are TRBV4-3 and TRBJ1-1, with D perhaps matching TRBD1 (5 bases). The length of the CDR3 is 14 residues. The V end was cut by 4 bases, the J end by 0 bases, with 9 bases between. CDR1 is LGHNA, CDR2 YSLEER, per germline. CDR3 sequence (DNA): TGCGCCAGCAGCCGGGACTTCCTGAACACTGAAGCTTTCTTT. This codes for CASSRDFLNTEAFF.

The V gene is TRBV7-3, the J gene TRBJ1-6; D may be TRBD1 (5 bases). The CDR3 runs to 15 residues. From germline, CDR1 is SGHTA and CDR2 FQGTGA. The V gene lost 5 bases and the J gene lost 4 bases, with 12 bases spanning the gap. For the CDR3, the DNA is TGTGCCAGCAGCCCCGGGGCAGGGTATAATTCACCCCTCCACTTT. Its protein is CASSPGAGYNSPLHF.

This clonotype has a count of ten or more. This chain uses TRBV7-9 with TRBJ2-5; the match to TRBD1 covers 8 bases. Per germline, CDR1 SEHNR and CDR2 FQNEAQ (reference sequence). The CDR3 totals 13 residues. With V trimmed by 5 bases and J by 9 bases, 8 bases remained unmatched. In DNA form, the CDR3 reads TGTGCCAGCAGCGACGGACAGGGTGGGTCCCAGTACTTC. This codes for CASSDGQGGSQYF. Combining the CDR3 with reference TRBV7-9 and TRBJ2-5 gives the whole variable domain DTGVSQNPRHKITKRGQNVTFRCDPISEHNRLYWYRQTLGQGPEFLTYFQNEAQLEKSRLLSDRFSAERPKGSFSTLEIQRTEQGDSAMYLCASSDGQGGSQYFGPGTRLLVL.

Ten or more counts support this clonotype. The chain combines TRBV10-3 with TRBJ1-1; possible D gene TRBD1, 5 bases. Trimming stripped 10 bases from V and 3 bases from J, with 12 bases between. This CDR3 region has 12 residues. Germline values: CDR1 ENHRY, CDR2 SYGVKD. The CDR3 DNA sequence: TGTGCCACCCGGCGGGGGGACACTGAAGCTTTCTTT. It encodes CATRRGDTEAFF.

Note on this clonotype: A much larger clone sits a single nucleotide away, making a read error possible. The chain combines TRBV3-1 with TRBJ1-2; D uncertain. Germline CDR1 is LGHDT and CDR2 is YNNKEL (reference sequence). The V gene lost 2 bases and the J gene lost 0 bases, with 10 bases spanning the gap. This CDR3 has 15 amino acids. The CDR3 protein is CASSQITASNYGYTF. DNA for the CDR3: TGTGCCAGCAGCCAAATAACGGCATCTAACTATGGCTACACCTTC.

As to this clonotype: This may stem from a read error, because a much larger clone lies one nucleotide away. The CDR3 sequence: CASSGILNNGELFF. The DNA of the CDR3 is TGTGCCAGCAGTGGTATTCTTAACAACGGGGAGCTGTTTTTT. The chain employs TRBV2 and TRBJ2-2; D is ambiguous. The CDR3 consists of 14 residues. Looked up from germline, CDR1 is SNHLY and CDR2 is FYNNEI.

A note on this clonotype: Being one base from a much bigger clone, this may be a read error. The CDR3: CDSSFMGGYTF. The CDR3 DNA reads as TGCGACAGCAGCTTCATGGGGGGCTACACCTTC. This sequence joins TRBV5-1 and TRBJ1-2; the D is unclear. Germline assignment: CDR1 SGHRS and CDR2 YFSETQ. The CDR3 spans 11 residues.